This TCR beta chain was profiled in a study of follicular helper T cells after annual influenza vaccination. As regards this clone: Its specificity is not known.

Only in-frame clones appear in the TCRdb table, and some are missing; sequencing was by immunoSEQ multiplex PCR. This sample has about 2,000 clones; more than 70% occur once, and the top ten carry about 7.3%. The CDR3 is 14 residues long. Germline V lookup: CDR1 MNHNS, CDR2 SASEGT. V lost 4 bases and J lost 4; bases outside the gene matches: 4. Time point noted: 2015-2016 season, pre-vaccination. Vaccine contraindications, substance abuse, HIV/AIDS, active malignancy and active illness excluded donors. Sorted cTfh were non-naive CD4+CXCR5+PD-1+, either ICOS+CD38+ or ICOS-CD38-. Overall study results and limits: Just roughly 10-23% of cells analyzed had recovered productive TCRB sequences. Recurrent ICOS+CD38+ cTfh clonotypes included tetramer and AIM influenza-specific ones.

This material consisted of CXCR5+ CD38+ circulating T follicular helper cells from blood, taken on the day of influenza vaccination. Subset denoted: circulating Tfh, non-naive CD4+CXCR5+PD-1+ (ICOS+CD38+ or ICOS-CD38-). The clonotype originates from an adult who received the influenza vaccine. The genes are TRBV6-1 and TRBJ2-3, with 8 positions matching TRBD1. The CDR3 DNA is TGTGCCAGCAGTGCCGGACAGGGAGCAGATACGCAGTATTTT. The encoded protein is CASSAGQGADTQYF.